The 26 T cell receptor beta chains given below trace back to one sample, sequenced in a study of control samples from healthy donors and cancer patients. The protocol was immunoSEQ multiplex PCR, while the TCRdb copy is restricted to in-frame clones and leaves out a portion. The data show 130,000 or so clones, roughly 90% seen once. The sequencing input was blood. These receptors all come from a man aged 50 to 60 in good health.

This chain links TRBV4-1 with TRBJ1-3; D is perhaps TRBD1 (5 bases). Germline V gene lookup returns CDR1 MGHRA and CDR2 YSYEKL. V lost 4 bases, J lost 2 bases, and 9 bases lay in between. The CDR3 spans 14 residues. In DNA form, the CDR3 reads TGCGCCAGCAGCCTCAGGGAGGCTGGAAACACCATATATTTT. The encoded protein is CASSLREAGNTIYF.

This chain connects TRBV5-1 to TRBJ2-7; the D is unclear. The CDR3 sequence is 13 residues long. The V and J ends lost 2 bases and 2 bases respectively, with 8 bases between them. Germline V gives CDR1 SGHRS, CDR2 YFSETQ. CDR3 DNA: TGCGCCAGCAGCTTCGGCATGCCCTACGAGCAGTACTTC. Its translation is CASSFGMPYEQYF.

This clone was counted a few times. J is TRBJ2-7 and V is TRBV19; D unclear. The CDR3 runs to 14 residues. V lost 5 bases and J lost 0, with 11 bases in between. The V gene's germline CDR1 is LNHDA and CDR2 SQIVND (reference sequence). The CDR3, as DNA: TGTGCCAGTAGTTTGACATATTCCTCCTACGAGCAGTACTTC. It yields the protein CASSLTYSSYEQYF.

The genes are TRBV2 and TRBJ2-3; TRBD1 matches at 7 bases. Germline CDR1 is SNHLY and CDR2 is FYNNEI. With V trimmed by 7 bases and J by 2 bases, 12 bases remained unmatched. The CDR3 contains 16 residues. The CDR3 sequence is CASKIRTGLPTDTQYF. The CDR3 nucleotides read TGTGCCAGCAAGATACGGACAGGCCTACCCACAGATACGCAGTATTTT.

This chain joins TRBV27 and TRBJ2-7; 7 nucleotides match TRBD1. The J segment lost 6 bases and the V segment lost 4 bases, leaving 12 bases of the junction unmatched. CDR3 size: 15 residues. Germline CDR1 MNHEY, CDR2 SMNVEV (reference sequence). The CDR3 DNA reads TGTGCCAGCAGTTCCGACAGGGAAGGGGTCCGCGAGCAGTACTTC. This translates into CASSSDREGVREQYF.

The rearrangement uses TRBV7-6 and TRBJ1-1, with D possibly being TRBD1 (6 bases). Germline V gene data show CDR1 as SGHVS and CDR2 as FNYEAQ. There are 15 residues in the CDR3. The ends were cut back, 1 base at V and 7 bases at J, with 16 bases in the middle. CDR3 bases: TGTGCCAGCAGCTTAGAATTTGGGGACACGGGTGAAGCTTTCTTT. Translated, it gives CASSLEFGDTGEAFF. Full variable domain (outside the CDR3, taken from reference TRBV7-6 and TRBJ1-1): GAGVSQSPRYKVTKRGQDVALRCDPISGHVSLYWYRQALGQGPEFLTYFNYEAQQDKSGLPNDRFSAERPEGSISTLTIQRTEQRDSAMYRCASSLEFGDTGEAFFGQGTRLTVV.

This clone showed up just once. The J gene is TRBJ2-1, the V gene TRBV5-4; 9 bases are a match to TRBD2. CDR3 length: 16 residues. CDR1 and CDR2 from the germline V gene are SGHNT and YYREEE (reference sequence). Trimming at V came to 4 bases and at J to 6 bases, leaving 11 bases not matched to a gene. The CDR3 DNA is TGTGCCAGCAGCCTGCCCCAGCGGGGGGCCCTCAATGAGCAGTTCTTC. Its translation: CASSLPQRGALNEQFF.

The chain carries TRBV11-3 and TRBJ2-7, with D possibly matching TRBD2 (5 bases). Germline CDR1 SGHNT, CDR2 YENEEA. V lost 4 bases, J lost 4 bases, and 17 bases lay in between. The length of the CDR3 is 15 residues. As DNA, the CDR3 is TGTGCCAGCAGCTCTCTCCGGGGTCCTCGGTACGAGCAGTACTTC. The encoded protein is CASSSLRGPRYEQYF.

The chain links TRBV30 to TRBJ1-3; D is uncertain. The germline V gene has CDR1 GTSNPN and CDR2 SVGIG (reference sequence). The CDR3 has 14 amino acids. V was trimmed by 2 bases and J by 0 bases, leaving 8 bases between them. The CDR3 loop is CAWSLGISGNTIYF. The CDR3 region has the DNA TGTGCCTGGAGTTTAGGTATCTCTGGAAACACCATATATTTT.

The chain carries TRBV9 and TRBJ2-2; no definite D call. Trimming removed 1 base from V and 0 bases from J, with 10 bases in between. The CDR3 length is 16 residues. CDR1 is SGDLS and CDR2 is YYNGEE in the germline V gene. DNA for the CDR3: TGTGCCAGCAGCGTATCGGTGAACGCGAACACCGGGGAGCTGTTTTTT. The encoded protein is CASSVSVNANTGELFF.

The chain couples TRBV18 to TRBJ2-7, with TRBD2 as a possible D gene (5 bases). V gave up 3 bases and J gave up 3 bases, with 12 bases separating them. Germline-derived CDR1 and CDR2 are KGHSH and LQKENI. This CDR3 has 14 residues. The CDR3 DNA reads TGTGCCAGCTCACCGTCCGCTAGCTACTACGAGCAGTACTTC. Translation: CASSPSASYYEQYF.

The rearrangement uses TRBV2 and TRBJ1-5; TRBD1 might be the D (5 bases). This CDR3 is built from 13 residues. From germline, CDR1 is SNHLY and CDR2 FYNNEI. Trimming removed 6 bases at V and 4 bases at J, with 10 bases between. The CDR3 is CASRTQGNQPQHF. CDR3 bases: TGTGCCAGCAGGACCCAGGGAAATCAGCCCCAGCATTTT.

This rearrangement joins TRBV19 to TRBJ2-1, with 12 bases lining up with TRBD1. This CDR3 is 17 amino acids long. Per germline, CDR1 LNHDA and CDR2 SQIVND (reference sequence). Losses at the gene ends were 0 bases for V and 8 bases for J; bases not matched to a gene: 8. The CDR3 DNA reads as TGTGCCAGTAGTATAGACACCGCGGGACAGGGGGCCGATGAGCAGTTCTTC. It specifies CASSIDTAGQGADEQFF.

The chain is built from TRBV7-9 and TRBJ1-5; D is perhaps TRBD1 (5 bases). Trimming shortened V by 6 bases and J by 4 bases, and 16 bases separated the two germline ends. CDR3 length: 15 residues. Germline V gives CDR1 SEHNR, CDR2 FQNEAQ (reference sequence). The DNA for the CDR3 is TGTGCCAGCAGTGGGGAGGGGTCGATGAATCAGCCCCAGCATTTT. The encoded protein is CASSGEGSMNQPQHF. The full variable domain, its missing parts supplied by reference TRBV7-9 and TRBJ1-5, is DTGVSQNPRHKITKRGQNVTFRCDPISEHNRLYWYRQTLGQGPEFLTYFQNEAQLEKSRLLSDRFSAERPKGSFSTLEIQRTEQGDSAMYLCASSGEGSMNQPQHFGDGTRLSIL.

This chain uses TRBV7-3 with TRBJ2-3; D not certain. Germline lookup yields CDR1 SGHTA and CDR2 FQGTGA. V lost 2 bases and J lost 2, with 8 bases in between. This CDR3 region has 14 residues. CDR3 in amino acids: CASSLDLITDTQYF. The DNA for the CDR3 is TGTGCCAGCAGCTTAGACTTGATCACAGATACGCAGTATTTT.

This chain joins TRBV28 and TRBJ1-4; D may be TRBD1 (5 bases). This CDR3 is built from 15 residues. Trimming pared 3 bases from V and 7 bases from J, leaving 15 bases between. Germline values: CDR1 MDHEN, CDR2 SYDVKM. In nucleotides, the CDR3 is TGTGCCAGCAGTTTTCGCGGGGGAGTCGGTGAAAAACTGTTTTTT. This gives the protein CASSFRGGVGEKLFF.

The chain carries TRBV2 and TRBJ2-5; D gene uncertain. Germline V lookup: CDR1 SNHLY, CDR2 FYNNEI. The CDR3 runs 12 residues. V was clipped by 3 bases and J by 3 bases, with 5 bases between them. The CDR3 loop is CASSDLKETQYF. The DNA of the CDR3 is TGTGCCAGCAGTGACCTTAAAGAGACCCAGTACTTC.

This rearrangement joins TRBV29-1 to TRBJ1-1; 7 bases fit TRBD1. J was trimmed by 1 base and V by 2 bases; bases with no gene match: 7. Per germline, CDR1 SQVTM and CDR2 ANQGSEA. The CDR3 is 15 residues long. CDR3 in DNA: TGCAGCGTTGAACTTACCGGGACAGCGAACACTGAAGCTTTCTTT. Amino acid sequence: CSVELTGTANTEAFF.

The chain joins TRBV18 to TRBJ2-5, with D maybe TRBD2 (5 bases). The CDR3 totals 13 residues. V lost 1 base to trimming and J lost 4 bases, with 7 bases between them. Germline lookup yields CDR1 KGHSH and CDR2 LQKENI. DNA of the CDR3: TGTGCCAGCTCACCACTAGGAGGAGAGACCCAGTACTTC. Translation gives CASSPLGGETQYF.

CDR3 loop: CATRAPSPRGTGELFF. CDR3 DNA: TGTGCCACCAGAGCCCCTAGCCCGCGAGGCACCGGGGAGCTGTTTTTT. The V and J genes are TRBV24-1 and TRBJ2-2, with D possibly TRBD2 on 5 matching bases. The CDR3 consists of 16 residues. Germline V gives CDR1 KGHDR, CDR2 SFDVKD. V gave up 7 bases and J gave up 4 bases, with 18 bases separating them.

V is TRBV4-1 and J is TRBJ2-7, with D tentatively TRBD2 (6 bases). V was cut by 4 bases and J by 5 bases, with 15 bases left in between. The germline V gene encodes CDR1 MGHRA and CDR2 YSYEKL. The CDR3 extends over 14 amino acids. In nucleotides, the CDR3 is TGCGCCAGCAGCCCAATGGGGGGTGGAAACGAGCAGTACTTC. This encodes CASSPMGGGNEQYF.

The CDR3 nucleotides are TGCAGCTCCGGGACAGGGTATTTCACAGATACGCAGTATTTT. Its translation is CSSGTGYFTDTQYF. The J gene is TRBJ2-3, the V gene TRBV29-1; TRBD1 matches 9 bases. Trimming took 8 bases from V and 2 from J; bases not matched to a gene: 8. The CDR3 has 14 residues. The germline V gene has CDR1 SQVTM and CDR2 ANQGSEA.

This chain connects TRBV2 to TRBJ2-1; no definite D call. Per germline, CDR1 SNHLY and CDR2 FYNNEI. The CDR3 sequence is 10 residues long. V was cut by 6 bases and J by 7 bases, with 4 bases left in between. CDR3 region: CASSHNEQFF. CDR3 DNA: TGTGCCAGCAGCCATAATGAGCAGTTCTTC.

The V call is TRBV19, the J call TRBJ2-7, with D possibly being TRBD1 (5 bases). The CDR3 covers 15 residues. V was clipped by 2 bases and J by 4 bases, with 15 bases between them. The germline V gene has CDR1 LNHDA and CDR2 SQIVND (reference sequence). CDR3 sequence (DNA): TGTGCCAGTAGTATAAGGACATCGGTCATGTACGAGCAGTACTTC. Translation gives CASSIRTSVMYEQYF.

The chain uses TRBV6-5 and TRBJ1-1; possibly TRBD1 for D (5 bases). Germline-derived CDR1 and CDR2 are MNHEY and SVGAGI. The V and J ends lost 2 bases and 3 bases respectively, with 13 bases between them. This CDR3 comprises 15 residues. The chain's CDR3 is CASSYGTVRDTEAFF. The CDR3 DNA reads TGTGCCAGCAGTTACGGGACCGTCAGGGACACTGAAGCTTTCTTT.

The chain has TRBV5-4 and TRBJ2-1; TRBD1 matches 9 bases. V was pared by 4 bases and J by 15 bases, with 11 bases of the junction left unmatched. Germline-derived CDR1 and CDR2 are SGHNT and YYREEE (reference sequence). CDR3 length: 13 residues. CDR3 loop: CASSKDRGFSLFF. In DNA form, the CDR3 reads TGTGCCAGCAGCAAGGACAGGGGATTCAGTCTGTTCTTC.